Listed here are 15 T cell receptor beta chains from one sample, sequenced in a study of cytomegalovirus exposure and HLA in healthy donors. 13 Jbeta primers and 60 Vbeta primers were used for the PCR. Some clones are missing from TCRdb's copy, which holds only in-frame ones; the method was immunoSEQ multiplex PCR. The sample has 60,000 to 70,000 clones, 65% to 80% seen once. Sequences were obtained from PBMCs. The receptors come from a man between 35 and 55 years old in good health and CMV-seropositive.

The CDR3 reads CASSAGTVPGYTF. The DNA of the CDR3 is TGTGCCAGCAGCGCCGGGACAGTCCCTGGGTACACCTTC. The chain employs TRBV11-1 and TRBJ1-2; 7 nucleotides match TRBD1. The germline V gene encodes CDR1 SGHAT and CDR2 FQDESV (reference sequence). CDR3 length: 13 amino acids. V was pared by 5 bases and J by 11 bases, with 11 bases of the junction left unmatched.

The chain uses TRBV11-2 and TRBJ2-1; D perhaps matches TRBD2 (5 bases). The CDR3 covers 12 residues. The V end was cut by 10 bases, the J end by 7 bases, with 14 bases between. Germline assignment: CDR1 SGHAT and CDR2 FQNNGV. The CDR3 region has the DNA TGTGCCACGGAGACTATCCTAAATGAGCAGTTCTTC. Translation: CATETILNEQFF.

This clone has more than one count but fewer than ten. DNA for the CDR3: TGTGCCAGCACGCCGGGACAGGGGTGGTTAGAGCAGTACTTC. It translates to CASTPGQGWLEQYF. The chain uses TRBV7-2 and TRBJ2-7; 10 bases are shared with TRBD1. This CDR3 is 14 amino acids long. Germline assignment: CDR1 SGHTA and CDR2 FQGNSA. V gave up 7 bases and J gave up 7 bases; unmatched junction bases: 10.

The chain links TRBV12-5 to TRBJ2-5; TRBD1 matches 8 bases. The DNA end lines up better with TRBJ2-7; the J call may be wrong. The germline V gene has CDR1 LGHNT and CDR2 FRNRAP. This CDR3 has 12 amino acids. CDR3 amino acids: CASFGQGGEQYF. The CDR3 DNA sequence: TGTGCTAGCTTCGGACAGGGTGGCGAGCAGTACTTC.

This chain connects TRBV18 to TRBJ2-7; TRBD1 is a possible D gene (6 bases). The CDR3 is 15 residues long. V dropped 2 bases and J dropped 2 bases, with 13 bases sitting between them. The germline V gene encodes CDR1 KGHSH and CDR2 LQKENI. CDR3 region: CASSPDRRQTYEQYF. The CDR3 nucleotides read TGTGCCAGCTCACCAGACAGGCGGCAGACCTACGAGCAGTACTTC.

In regard to this clone: Germline is not matched at one junction end, which may reflect a read error. The rearrangement uses TRBV7-9 and TRBJ1-2; a possible D gene is TRBD1 (6 bases). The germline CDR1 and CDR2 sequences are SEHNR and FQNEAQ (reference sequence). The CDR3 has 15 amino acids. CDR3 sequence (DNA): TGTTCCAGCAGCCCAACCCGGGACACCCCTAATATTTCGACCTTC. It codes for CSSSPTRDTPNISTF.

CDR3 coding DNA: TGTGCCAGCAGTAACCCAACAGGGGGCGCTTACAATGAGCAGTTCTTC. Its protein product is CASSNPTGGAYNEQFF. The chain recombines TRBV9 with TRBJ2-1; 9 bases align to TRBD1. After removal of 5 bases from V and 4 bases from J, the junction contained 10 bases not matched to a gene. This CDR3 spans 16 amino acids. CDR1 and CDR2 (germline): SGDLS, YYNGEE.

In nucleotides, the CDR3 is TGTGCCAGCAGCTTAGAGATTATAGCGGGAGGGCCCTCCTACGAGCAGTACTTC. This codes for CASSLEIIAGGPSYEQYF. This chain joins TRBV11-2 and TRBJ2-7, with TRBD2 identical over 11 bases. The germline CDR1 and CDR2 sequences are SGHAT and FQNNGV. Trimming cost V 0 bases and J 0 bases; bases outside gene matches: 7. CDR3 size: 18 residues.

This rearrangement joins TRBV18 to TRBJ2-6; no reliable D call. CDR3 length: 14 amino acids. V lost 3 bases and J 0 bases, leaving 3 bases between the germline ends. The V gene's germline CDR1 is KGHSH and CDR2 LQKENI. The CDR3, as DNA: TGTGCCAGCTCACCGTACTCTGGGGCCAACGTCCTGACTTTC. Translation gives CASSPYSGANVLTF. The full variable domain, rest sourced from reference TRBV18 and TRBJ2-6, is NAGVMQNPRHLVRRRGQEARLRCSPMKGHSHVYWYRQLPEEGLKFMVYLQKENIIDESGMPKERFSAEFPKEGPSILRIQQVVRGDSAAYFCASSPYSGANVLTFGAGSRLTVL.

A few counts support this clone. The chain has TRBV5-4 and TRBJ1-2; TRBD1 aligns across 7 bases. Germline V gene sequence: CDR1 SGHNT, CDR2 YYREEE (reference sequence). After removal of 2 bases from V and 8 bases from J, the junction contained 6 bases not matched to a gene. This CDR3 has 13 amino acids. CDR3: CASSFPTGYGYTF. The CDR3 coding sequence is TGTGCCAGCAGCTTCCCGACAGGGTACGGCTACACCTTC.

The V and J genes are TRBV5-1 and TRBJ1-1; D is uncertain. The germline V and J ends were trimmed by 0 bases and 0 bases, with 9 bases remaining between them. This CDR3 is 15 amino acids long. Germline assignment: CDR1 SGHRS and CDR2 YFSETQ. The CDR3 nucleotides are TGCGCCAGCAGCTTGGCGGCAGACATGAACACTGAAGCTTTCTTT. It translates to CASSLAADMNTEAFF.

The sample holds a few counts of this clone. V is TRBV11-2 and J is TRBJ2-7; D is uncertain. The CDR3 is made up of 12 amino acids. Per germline, CDR1 SGHAT and CDR2 FQNNGV. Trimming cost V 5 bases and J 3 bases, with 8 bases left between them. CDR3 coding DNA: TGTGCCAGCAGCAATTACAACTACGAGCAGTACTTC. As protein: CASSNYNYEQYF.

The genes are TRBV29-1 and TRBJ1-2, with a weak D call TRBD1 (5 bases). The germline V and J ends were trimmed by 6 bases and 4 bases, with 9 bases remaining between them. CDR1 SQVTM and CDR2 ANQGSEA come from the germline V gene. CDR3 length: 11 amino acids. The CDR3 spells CSVFDSYGYTF. The CDR3 DNA is TGCAGCGTATTCGACAGCTATGGCTACACCTTC.

Written as DNA, the CDR3 is TGTGCCAGCTCAGCACGGGACAGCCTCTACAATGAGCAGTTCTTC. Protein product: CASSARDSLYNEQFF. The gene calls are TRBV18 and TRBJ2-1; 7 bases map to TRBD1. Unmatched junction bases numbered 7, after V lost 5 bases and J lost 3 bases. This CDR3 has 15 amino acids. Looked up from germline, CDR1 is KGHSH and CDR2 is LQKENI.

The chain combines TRBV10-3 with TRBJ2-2, with 13 positions matching TRBD2. Germline V gene sequence: CDR1 ENHRY, CDR2 SYGVKD. CDR3 length: 16 residues. V shed 5 bases and J 5 bases; nucleotides not matched to a gene: 5. The CDR3 is CAISYSGLAGTGELFF. The DNA of the CDR3 is TGTGCCATCAGTTACTCGGGACTAGCGGGAACCGGGGAGCTGTTTTTT.